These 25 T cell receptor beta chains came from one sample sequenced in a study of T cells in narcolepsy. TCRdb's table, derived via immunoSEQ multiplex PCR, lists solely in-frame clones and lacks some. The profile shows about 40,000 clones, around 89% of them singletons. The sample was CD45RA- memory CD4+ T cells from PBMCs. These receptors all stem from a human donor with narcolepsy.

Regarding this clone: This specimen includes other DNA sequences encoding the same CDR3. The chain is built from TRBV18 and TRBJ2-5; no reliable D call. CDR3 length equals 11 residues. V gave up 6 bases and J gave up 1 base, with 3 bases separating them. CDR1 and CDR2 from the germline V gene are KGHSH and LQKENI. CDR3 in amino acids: CASSPQETQYF. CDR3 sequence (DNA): TGTGCCAGCTCTCCCCAAGAGACCCAGTACTTC.

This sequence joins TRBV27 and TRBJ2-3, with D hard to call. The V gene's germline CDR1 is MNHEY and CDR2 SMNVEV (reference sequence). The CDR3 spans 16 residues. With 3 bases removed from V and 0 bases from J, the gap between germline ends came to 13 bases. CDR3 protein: CASSFEDPASTDTQYF. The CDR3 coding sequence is TGTGCCAGCAGTTTCGAGGACCCTGCTAGCACAGATACGCAGTATTTT.

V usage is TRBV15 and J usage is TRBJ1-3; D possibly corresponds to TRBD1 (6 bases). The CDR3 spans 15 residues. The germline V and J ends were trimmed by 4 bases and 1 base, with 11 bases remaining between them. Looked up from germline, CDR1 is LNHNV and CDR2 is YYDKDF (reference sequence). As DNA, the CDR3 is TGTGCCACCAGCACGGGACAAATTTCTGGAAACACCATATATTTT. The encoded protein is CATSTGQISGNTIYF.

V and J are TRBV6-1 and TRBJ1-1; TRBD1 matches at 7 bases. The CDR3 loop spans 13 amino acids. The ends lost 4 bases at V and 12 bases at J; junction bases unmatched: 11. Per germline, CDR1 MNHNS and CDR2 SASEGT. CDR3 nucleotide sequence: TGTGCCAGCAGTGGGGACCGAGGGGGCGCGACTTTCTTT. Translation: CASSGDRGGATFF.

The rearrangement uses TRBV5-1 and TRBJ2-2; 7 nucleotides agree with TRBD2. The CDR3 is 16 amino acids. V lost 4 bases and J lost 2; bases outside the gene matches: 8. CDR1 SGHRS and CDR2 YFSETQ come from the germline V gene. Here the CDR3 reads CASSPPGTINTGELFF. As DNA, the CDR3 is TGCGCCAGCAGCCCACCCGGGACTATAAACACCGGGGAGCTGTTTTTT.

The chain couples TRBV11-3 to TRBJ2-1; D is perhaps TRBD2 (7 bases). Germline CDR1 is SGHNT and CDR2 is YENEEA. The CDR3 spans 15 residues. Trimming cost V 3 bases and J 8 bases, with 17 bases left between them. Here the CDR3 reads CASSFTGGSFDEQFF. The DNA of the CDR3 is TGTGCCAGCAGCTTTACGGGGGGCAGCTTCGATGAGCAGTTCTTC.

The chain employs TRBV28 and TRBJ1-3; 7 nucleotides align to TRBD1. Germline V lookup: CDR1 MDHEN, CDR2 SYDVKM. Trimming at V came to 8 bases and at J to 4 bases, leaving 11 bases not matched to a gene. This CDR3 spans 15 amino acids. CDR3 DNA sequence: TGTGCCAGCTTTTCAGGGGGGAGTAGGGGAAACACCATATATTTT. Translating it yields CASFSGGSRGNTIYF.

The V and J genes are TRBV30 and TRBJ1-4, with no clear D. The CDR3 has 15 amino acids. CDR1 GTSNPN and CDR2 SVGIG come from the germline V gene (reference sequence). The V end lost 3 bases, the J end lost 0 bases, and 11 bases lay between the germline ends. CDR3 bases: TGTGCCTGGAGCCGTATTATTACAACTAATGAAAAACTGTTTTTT. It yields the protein CAWSRIITTNEKLFF.

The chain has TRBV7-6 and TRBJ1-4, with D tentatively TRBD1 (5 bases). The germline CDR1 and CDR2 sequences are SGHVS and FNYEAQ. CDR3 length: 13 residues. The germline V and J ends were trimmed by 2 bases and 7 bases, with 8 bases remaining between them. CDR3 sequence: CASSLSRGEKLFF. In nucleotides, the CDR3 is TGTGCCAGCAGCTTAAGTAGGGGTGAAAAACTGTTTTTT.

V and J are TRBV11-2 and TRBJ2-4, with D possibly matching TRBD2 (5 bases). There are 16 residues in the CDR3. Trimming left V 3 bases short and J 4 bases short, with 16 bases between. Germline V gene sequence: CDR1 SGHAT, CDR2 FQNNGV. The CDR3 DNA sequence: TGTGCCAGCAGCTTGATCCGTGAGGGCAGGAAAAACATTCAGTACTTC. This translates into CASSLIREGRKNIQYF.

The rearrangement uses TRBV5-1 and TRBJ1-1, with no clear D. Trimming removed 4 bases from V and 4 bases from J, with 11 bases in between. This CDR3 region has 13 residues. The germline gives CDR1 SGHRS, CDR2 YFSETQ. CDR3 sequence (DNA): TGCGCCAGCAGCACTGATACCGGCACTGAAGCTTTCTTT. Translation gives CASSTDTGTEAFF.

The CDR3 DNA sequence: TGTGCCAGCAGCGTAGCTACAGACGGAGGGGAGCTGTTTTTT. It specifies CASSVATDGGELFF. V gene TRBV9 combines with J gene TRBJ2-2; D unresolved. CDR3 length: 14 residues. Per germline, CDR1 SGDLS and CDR2 YYNGEE. Trimming removed 0 bases at V and 8 bases at J, with 11 bases between.

DNA of the CDR3: TGTGCCAGCTGGACTAGAGGGGTGGATACGCAGTATTTT. It codes for CASWTRGVDTQYF. The chain joins TRBV27 to TRBJ2-3, with 7 bases lining up with TRBD2. Germline V gene data show CDR1 as MNHEY and CDR2 as SMNVEV (reference sequence). J gave up 6 bases and V 8 bases, and 8 bases lay outside the gene matches. The CDR3 loop spans 13 amino acids.

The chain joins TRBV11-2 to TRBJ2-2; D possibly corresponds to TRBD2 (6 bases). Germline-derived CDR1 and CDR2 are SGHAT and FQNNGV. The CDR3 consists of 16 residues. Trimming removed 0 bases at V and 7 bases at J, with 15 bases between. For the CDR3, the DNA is TGTGCCAGCAGCTTAGACCCGACTAGGGCGGGCGGGGAGCTGTTTTTT. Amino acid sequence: CASSLDPTRAGGELFF.

CDR3 nucleotides: TGTGCCAGCAGCCACTCAGAGACCCAGTACTTC. Protein: CASSHSETQYF. This rearrangement joins TRBV4-2 to TRBJ2-5; D uncertain. CDR1 and CDR2 (germline): LGHNA, YNFKEQ. Trimming took 3 bases from V and 4 from J, leaving 3 bases between them. This CDR3 region has 11 residues.

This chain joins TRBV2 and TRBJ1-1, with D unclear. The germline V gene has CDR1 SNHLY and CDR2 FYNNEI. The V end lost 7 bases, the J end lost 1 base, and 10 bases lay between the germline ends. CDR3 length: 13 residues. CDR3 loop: CASNSQPNTEAFF. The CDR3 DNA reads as TGTGCCAGCAATTCCCAGCCGAACACTGAAGCTTTCTTT.

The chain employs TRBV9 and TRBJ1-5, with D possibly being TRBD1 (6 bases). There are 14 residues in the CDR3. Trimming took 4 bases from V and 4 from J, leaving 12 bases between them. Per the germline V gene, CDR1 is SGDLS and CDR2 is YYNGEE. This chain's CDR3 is CASSPRGTNQPQHF. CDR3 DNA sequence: TGTGCCAGCAGCCCAAGGGGGACGAATCAGCCCCAGCATTTT.

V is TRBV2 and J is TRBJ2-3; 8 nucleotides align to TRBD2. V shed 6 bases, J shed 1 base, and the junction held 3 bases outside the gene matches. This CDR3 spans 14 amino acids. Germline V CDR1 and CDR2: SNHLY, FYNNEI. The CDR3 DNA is TGTGCCAGCAGGGTACTAGCGGGCACAGATACGCAGTATTTT. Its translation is CASRVLAGTDTQYF.

CDR3 amino acids: CASSLDRAPYGYTF. The DNA of the CDR3 is TGTGCCAGCAGCTTGGACAGGGCCCCCTATGGCTACACCTTC. This chain links TRBV5-6 with TRBJ1-2, with D possibly TRBD1 on 6 matching bases. Germline values: CDR1 SGHDT, CDR2 YYEEEE. There are 14 residues in the CDR3. V was clipped by 0 bases and J by 4 bases, with 10 bases between them.

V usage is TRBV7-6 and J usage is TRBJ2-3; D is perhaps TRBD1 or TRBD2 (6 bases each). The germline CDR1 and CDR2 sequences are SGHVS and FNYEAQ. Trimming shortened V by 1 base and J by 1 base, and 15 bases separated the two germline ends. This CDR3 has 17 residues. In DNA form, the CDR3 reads TGTGCCAGCAGCTTAGAGTCCGGGGGCCGTGGCACAGATACGCAGTATTTT. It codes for CASSLESGGRGTDTQYF.

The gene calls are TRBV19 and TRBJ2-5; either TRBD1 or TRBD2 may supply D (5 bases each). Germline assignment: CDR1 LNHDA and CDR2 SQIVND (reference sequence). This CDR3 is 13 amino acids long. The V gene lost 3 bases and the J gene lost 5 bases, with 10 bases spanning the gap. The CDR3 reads CASSMGDGETQYF. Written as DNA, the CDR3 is TGTGCCAGTAGTATGGGGGATGGTGAGACCCAGTACTTC. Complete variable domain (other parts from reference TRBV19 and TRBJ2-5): DGGITQSPKYLFRKEGQNVTLSCEQNLNHDAMYWYRQDPGQGLRLIYYSQIVNDFQKGDIAEGYSVSREKKESFPLTVTSAQKNPTAFYLCASSMGDGETQYFGPGTRLLVL.

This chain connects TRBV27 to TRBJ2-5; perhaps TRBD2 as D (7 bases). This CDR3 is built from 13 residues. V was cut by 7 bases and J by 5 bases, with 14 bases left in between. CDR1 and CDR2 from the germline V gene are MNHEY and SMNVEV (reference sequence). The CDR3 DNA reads TGTGCCAGCAAGAGAGGGGGGGAGGAGACCCAGTACTTC. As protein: CASKRGGEETQYF.

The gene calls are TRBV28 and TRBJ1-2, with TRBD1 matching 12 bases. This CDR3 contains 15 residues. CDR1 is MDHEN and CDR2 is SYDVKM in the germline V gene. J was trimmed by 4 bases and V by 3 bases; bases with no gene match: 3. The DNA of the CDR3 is TGTGCCAGCAGTTTTGGGACAGGGGGCTCCTATGGCTACACCTTC. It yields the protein CASSFGTGGSYGYTF.

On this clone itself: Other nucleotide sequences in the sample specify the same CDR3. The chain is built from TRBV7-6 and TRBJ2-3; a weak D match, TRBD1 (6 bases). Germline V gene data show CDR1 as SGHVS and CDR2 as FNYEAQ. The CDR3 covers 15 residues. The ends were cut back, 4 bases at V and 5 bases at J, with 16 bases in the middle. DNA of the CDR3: TGTGCCAGCAGCTACGGTGACAGGAGTGGAGATACGCAGTATTTT. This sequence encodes CASSYGDRSGDTQYF.

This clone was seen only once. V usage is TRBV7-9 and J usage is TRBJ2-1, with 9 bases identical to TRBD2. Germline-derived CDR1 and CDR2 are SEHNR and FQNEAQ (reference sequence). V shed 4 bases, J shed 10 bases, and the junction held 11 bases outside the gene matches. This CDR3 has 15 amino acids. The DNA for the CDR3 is TGTGCCAGCAGCTCACATGGGGGACTAGCAAGCGAGCAGTTCTTC. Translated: CASSSHGGLASEQFF. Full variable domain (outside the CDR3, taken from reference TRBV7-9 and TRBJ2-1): DTGVSQNPRHKITKRGQNVTFRCDPISEHNRLYWYRQTLGQGPEFLTYFQNEAQLEKSRLLSDRFSAERPKGSFSTLEIQRTEQGDSAMYLCASSSHGGLASEQFFGPGTRLTVL.